The T cell receptor beta chain described here comes from a study of blood T cell repertoires in COVID-19. In germline, CDR1 is SGHTA, CDR2 FQGNSA. V lost 5 bases, J lost 3 bases, and 13 bases lay in between. The CDR3 extends over 14 amino acids. Assay: immunoSEQ multiplex PCR; the TCRdb copy retains only in-frame clones and omits some. The data hold approximately 270,000 clones, with over 80% observed a single time. The specimen was PBMCs or T cells enriched from blood (not recorded which). V gene TRBV7-2 combines with J gene TRBJ1-2, with D possibly TRBD1 on 5 matching bases. The receptor comes from a human donor in a cohort exposed to, infected with or recovered from COVID-19 (not recorded which). The donor label of this sample is uncertain. Here the CDR3 reads CASSLAGRDYGYTF. The CDR3 DNA reads as TGTGCCAGCAGCCTGGCTGGCAGGGACTATGGCTACACCTTC.